The sequence of this T cell receptor (beta chain) was determined in a study of blood T cell repertoires in COVID-19. Across the whole study: Acute-phase and convalescent COVID-19 samples originated in the United States, Italy and Spain. In each case, the material was cDNA or gDNA derived from T cells, B-cell-depleted T cells, or PBMCs.

CDR1 MGHRA and CDR2 YSYEKL come from the germline V gene. CDR3 length equals 15 residues. Trimming stripped 1 base from V and 8 bases from J, with 17 bases between. Per the original data handling: Quantification of nucleated cells was approximated via reference gene primer amplification. Produced via immunoSEQ multiplex PCR; TCRdb's table is partial and in-frame only. That table supplies the V and J calls and clone size; D and trimming were determined from the DNA. Among about 440,000 clones listed, 88% were seen once. Patients in Seattle were enrolled during active infection, then followed longitudinally.

Source material: peripheral blood. The chain recombines TRBV4-1 with TRBJ1-2, with D perhaps matching TRBD1 (6 bases). The clonotype originates from a woman aged 45-65 years with COVID-19, enrolled during active disease. CDR3 DNA: TGCGCCAGCAGCCAAGGGGACACCTTCTCGGGCGGCTACACCTTC. It codes for CASSQGDTFSGGYTF.